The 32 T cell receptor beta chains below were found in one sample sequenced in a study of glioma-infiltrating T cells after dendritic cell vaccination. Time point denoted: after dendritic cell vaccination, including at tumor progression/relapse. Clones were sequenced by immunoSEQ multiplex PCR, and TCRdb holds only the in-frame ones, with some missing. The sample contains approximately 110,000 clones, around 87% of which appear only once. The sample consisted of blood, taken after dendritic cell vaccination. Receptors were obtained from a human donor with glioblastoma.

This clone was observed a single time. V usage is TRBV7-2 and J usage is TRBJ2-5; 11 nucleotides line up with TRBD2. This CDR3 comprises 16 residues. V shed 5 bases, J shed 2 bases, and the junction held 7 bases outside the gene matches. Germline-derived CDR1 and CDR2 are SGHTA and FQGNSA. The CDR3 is CASSPPGLAAQETQYF. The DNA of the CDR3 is TGTGCCAGCAGCCCTCCGGGACTAGCGGCACAAGAGACCCAGTACTTC.

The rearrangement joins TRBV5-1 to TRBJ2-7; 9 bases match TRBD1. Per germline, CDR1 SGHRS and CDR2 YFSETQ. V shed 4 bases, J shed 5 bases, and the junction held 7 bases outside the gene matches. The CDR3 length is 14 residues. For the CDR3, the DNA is TGCGCCAGCAGCGGGGGGGACAGGGCCCACGAGCAGTACTTC. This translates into CASSGGDRAHEQYF.

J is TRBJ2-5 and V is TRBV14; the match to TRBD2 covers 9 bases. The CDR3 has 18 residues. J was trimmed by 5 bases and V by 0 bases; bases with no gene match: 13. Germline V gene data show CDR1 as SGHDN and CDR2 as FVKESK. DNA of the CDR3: TGTGCCAGCAGCCAAGATTTTAAGTGGGCTAGCGGGGTGGAGACCCAGTACTTC. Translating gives CASSQDFKWASGVETQYF.

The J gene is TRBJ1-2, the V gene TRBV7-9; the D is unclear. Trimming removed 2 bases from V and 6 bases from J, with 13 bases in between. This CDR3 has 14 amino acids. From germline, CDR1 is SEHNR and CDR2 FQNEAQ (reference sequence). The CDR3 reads CASSLSLLLHGYTF. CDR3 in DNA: TGTGCCAGCAGCTTATCTTTGCTATTGCATGGCTACACCTTC.

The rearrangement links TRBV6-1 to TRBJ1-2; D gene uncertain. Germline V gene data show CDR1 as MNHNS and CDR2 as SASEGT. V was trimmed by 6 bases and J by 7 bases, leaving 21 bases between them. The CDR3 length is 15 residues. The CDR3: CASRLTPGTESGYTF. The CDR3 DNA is TGTGCCAGCAGACTCACCCCGGGAACGGAGAGTGGCTACACCTTC.

DNA for the CDR3: TGTGCCAGCAGCTTGCCACTAGCGGGGGCTCACGAGCAGTTCTTC. This codes for CASSLPLAGAHEQFF. The chain has TRBV5-4 and TRBJ2-1; 11 positions match TRBD2. The germline gives CDR1 SGHNT, CDR2 YYREEE (reference sequence). V shed 1 base and J 10 bases; nucleotides not matched to a gene: 7. The CDR3 loop spans 15 amino acids. Combining the CDR3 with reference TRBV5-4 and TRBJ2-1 gives the whole variable domain ETGVTQSPTHLIKTRGQQVTLRCSSQSGHNTVSWYQQALGQGPQFIFQYYREEENGRGNFPPRFSGLQFPNYSSELNVNALELDDSALYLCASSLPLAGAHEQFFGPGTRLTVL.

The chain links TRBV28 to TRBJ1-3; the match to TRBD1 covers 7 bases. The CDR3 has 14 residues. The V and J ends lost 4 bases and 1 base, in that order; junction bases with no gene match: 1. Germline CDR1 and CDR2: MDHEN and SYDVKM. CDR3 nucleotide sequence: TGTGCCAGCAGTTCGACAGGGTCTGGAAACACCATATATTTT. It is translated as CASSSTGSGNTIYF.

CDR3 DNA: TGCAGTGCTAAGGCGGGAGGCTACACCTTC. Translation gives CSAKAGGYTF. The J gene is TRBJ1-2, the V gene TRBV20-1; D not resolved. Germline V gene data show CDR1 as DFQATT and CDR2 as SNEGSKA (reference sequence). Trimming removed 4 bases from V and 8 bases from J, with 8 bases in between. The CDR3 sequence is 10 residues long.

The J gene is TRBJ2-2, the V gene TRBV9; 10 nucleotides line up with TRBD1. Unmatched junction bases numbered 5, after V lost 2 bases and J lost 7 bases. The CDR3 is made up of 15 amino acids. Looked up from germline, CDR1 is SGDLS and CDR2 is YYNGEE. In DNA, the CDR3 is TGTGCCAGCAGCGTGCGACAGGGGGCGGGCGGGGAGCTGTTTTTT. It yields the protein CASSVRQGAGGELFF.

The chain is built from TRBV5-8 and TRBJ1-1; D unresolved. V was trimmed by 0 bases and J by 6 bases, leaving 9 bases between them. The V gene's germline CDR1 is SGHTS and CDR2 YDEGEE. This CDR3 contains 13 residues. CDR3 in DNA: TGTGCCAGCAGCTTGGATCAGGTTGCTGAAGCTTTCTTT. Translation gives CASSLDQVAEAFF. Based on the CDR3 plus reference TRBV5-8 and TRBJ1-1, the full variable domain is EAGVTQSPTHLIKTRGQQATLRCSPISGHTSVYWYQQALGLGLQFLLWYDEGEERNRGNFPPRFSGRQFPNYSSELNVNALELEDSALYLCASSLDQVAEAFFGQGTRLTVV.

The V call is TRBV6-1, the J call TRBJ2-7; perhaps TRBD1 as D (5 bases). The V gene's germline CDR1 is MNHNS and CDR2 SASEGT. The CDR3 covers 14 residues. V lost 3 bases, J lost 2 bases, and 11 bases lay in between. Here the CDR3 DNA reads TGTGCCAGCAGTGATCAGGCAGGGACCTACGAGCAGTACTTC. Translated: CASSDQAGTYEQYF.

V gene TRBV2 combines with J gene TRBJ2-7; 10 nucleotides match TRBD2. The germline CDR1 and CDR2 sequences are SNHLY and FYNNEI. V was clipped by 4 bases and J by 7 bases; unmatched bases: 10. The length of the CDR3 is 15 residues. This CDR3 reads CASSVLASGGVEQYF. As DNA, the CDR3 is TGTGCCAGCAGTGTGTTAGCTAGCGGGGGAGTTGAGCAGTACTTC.

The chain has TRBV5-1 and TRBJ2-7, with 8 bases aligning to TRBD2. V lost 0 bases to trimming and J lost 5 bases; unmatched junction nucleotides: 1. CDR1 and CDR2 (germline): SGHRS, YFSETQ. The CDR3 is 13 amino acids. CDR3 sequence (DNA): TGCGCCAGCAGCTTGGGTAGCGGGGACGAGCAGTACTTC. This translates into CASSLGSGDEQYF.

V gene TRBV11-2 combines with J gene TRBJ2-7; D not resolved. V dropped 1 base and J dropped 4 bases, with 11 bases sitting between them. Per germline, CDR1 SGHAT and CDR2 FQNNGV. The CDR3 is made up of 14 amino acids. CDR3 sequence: CASSLGAVAYEQYF. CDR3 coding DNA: TGTGCCAGCAGCTTAGGTGCCGTAGCTTACGAGCAGTACTTC.

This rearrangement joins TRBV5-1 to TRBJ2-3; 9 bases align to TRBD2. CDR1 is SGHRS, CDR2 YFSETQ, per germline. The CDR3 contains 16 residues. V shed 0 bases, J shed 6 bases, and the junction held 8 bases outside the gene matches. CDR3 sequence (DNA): TGCGCCAGCAGCTTGGCGATCGGCGGGGGGGCGGATACGCAGTATTTT. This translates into CASSLAIGGGADTQYF.

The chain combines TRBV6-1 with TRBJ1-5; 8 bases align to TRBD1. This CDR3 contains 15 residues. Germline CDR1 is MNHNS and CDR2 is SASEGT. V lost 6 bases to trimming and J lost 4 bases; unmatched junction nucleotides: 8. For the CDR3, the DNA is TGTGCCAGCAGCTCCACAGGGGGAGGAAATCAGCCCCAGCATTTT. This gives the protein CASSSTGGGNQPQHF.

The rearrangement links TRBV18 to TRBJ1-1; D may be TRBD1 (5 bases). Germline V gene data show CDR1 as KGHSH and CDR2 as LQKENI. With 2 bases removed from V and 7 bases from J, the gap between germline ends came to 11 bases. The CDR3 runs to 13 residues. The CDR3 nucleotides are TGTGCCAGCTCACCAGGGCAGGGTAATGAAGCTTTCTTT. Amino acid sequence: CASSPGQGNEAFF.

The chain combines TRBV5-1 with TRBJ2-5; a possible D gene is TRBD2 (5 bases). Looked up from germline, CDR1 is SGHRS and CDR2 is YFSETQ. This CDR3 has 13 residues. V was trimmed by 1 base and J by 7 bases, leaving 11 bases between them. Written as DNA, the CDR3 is TGCGCCAGCAGCTTGATGGGAGCCGGGACCCAGTACTTC. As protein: CASSLMGAGTQYF.

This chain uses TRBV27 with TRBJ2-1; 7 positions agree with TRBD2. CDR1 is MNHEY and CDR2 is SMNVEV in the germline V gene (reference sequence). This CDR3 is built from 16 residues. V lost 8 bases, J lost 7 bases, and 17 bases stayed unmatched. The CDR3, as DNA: TGTGCCAGCGCACTCCTGGCTAGCGGTAGTACGAATGAGCAGTTCTTC. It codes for CASALLASGSTNEQFF.

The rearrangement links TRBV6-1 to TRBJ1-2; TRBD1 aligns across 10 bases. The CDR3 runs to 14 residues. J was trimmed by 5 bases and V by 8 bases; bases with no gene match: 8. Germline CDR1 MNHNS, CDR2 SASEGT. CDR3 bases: TGTGCCAGCCGCCGGGACAGGGGTTTATATGGCTACACCTTC. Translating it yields CASRRDRGLYGYTF.

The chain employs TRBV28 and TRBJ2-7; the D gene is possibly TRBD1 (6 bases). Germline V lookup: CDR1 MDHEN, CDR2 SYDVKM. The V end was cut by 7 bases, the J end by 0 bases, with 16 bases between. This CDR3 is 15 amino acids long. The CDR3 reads CASNPRGKSSYEQYF. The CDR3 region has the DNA TGTGCCAGCAACCCCAGGGGAAAGAGCTCCTACGAGCAGTACTTC.

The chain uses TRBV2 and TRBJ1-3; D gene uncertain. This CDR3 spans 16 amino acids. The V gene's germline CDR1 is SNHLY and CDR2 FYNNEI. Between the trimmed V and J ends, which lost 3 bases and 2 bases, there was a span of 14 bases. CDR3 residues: CASSDAGVGAGNTIYF. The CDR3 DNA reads TGTGCCAGCAGTGATGCTGGGGTCGGGGCTGGAAACACCATATATTTT.

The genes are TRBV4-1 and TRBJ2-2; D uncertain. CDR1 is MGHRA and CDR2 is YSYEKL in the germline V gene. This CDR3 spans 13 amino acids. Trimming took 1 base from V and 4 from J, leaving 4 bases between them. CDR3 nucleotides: TGCGCCAGCAGCCAAGGAGCCACCGGGGAGCTGTTTTTT. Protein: CASSQGATGELFF.

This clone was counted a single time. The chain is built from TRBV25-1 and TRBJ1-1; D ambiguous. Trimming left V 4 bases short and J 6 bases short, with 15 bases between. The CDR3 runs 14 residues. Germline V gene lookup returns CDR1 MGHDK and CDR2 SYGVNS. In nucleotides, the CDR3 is TGTGCCAGCAGTGCGGGTTATCGTAGTGCTGAAGCTTTCTTT. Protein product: CASSAGYRSAEAFF.

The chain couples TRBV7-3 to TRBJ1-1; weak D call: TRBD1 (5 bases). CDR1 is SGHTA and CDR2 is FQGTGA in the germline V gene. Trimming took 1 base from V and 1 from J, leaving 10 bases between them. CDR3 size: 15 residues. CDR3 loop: CASSLNSGENTEAFF. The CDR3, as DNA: TGTGCCAGCAGCTTAAACTCGGGGGAGAACACTGAAGCTTTCTTT.

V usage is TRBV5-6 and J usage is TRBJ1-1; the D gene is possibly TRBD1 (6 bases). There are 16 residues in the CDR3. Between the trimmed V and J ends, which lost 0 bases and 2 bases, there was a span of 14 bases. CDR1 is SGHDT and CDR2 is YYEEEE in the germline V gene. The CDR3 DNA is TGTGCCAGCAGCTTGGATCAGGGGTGGGGTAACACTGAAGCTTTCTTT. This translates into CASSLDQGWGNTEAFF. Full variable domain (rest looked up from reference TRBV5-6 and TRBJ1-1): DAGVTQSPTHLIKTRGQQVTLRCSPKSGHDTVSWYQQALGQGPQFIFQYYEEEERQRGNFPDRFSGHQFPNYSSELNVNALLLGDSALYLCASSLDQGWGNTEAFFGQGTRLTVV.

Here the CDR3 DNA reads TGTGCCAGTAGTCCAGGGGCCAGGGAGACCCAGTACTTC. Its protein is CASSPGARETQYF. V and J are TRBV19 and TRBJ2-5; D may be TRBD1 (6 bases). The CDR3 consists of 13 residues. Germline CDR1 reads LNHDA; CDR2 reads SQIVND (reference sequence). Deletions cut 5 bases from V and 5 bases from J, with 12 bases between.

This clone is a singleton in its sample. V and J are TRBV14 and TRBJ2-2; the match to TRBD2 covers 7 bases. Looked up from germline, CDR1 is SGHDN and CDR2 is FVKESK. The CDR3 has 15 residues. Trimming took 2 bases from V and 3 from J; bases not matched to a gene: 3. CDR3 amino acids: CASSQSGDHTGELFF. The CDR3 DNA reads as TGTGCCAGCAGCCAAAGCGGGGATCACACCGGGGAGCTGTTTTTT.

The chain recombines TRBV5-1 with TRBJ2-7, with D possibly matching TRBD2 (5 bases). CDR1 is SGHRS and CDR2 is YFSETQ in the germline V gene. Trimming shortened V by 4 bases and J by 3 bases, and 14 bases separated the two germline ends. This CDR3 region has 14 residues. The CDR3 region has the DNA TGCGCCAGCAGCCCCTCGGTGGAGGACTACGAGCAGTACTTC. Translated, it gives CASSPSVEDYEQYF. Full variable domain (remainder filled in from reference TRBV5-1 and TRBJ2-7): KAGVTQTPRYLIKTRGQQVTLSCSPISGHRSVSWYQQTPGQGLQFLFEYFSETQRNKGNFPGRFSGRQFSNSRSEMNVSTLELGDSALYLCASSPSVEDYEQYFGPGTRLTVT.

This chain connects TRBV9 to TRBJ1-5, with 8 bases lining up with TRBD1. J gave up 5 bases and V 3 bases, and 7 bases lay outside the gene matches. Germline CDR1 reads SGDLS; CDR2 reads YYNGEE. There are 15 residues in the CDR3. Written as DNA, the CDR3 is TGTGCCAGCAGCGCGTCAACAGGGGGTTATCAGCCCCAGCATTTT. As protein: CASSASTGGYQPQHF.

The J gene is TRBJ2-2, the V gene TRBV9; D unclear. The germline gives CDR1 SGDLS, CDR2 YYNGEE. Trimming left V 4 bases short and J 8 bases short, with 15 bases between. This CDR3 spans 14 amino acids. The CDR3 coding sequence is TGTGCCAGCAGCCCCTCGACATTTGGGGGGGAGCTGTTTTTT. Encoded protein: CASSPSTFGGELFF.

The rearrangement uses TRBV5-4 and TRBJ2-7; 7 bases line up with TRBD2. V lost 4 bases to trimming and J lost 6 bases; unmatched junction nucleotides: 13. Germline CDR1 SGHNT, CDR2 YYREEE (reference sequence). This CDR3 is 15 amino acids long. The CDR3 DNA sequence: TGTGCCAGCAGCCTGGGGCGGGAGTCGGGATTCGAGCAGTACTTC. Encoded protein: CASSLGRESGFEQYF. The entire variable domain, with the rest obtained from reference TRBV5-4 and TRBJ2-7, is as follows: ETGVTQSPTHLIKTRGQQVTLRCSSQSGHNTVSWYQQALGQGPQFIFQYYREEENGRGNFPPRFSGLQFPNYSSELNVNALELDDSALYLCASSLGRESGFEQYFGPGTRLTVT.